This record concerns one TCR beta chain sequence. What it binds is unknown. The entry originates in a study of graft-versus-host responses after intestinal transplantation. Study summary: Anti-thymocyte globulin was used for induction in all recipients, who then took tacrolimus and steroids for approximately 3 years. Overall study results and limits: Clonal ratios of graft-versus-host to host-versus-graft in allografts were high for patients exhibiting graft-donor T cell macrochimerism. An association linked early post-transplant HvG declines with peak circulating GvH clone levels. GvH clones surfaced in recipient marrow, some emerging earlier in ileum or blood.

Method: immunoSEQ multiplex PCR; TCRdb's copy keeps in-frame clones and lacks some. The sample lists roughly 93,000 clones; just under 95% were seen once. The CDR3 totals 15 residues. Germline V lookup: CDR1 SGHNT, CDR2 YYREEE (reference sequence). The J segment lost 6 bases and the V segment lost 4 bases, leaving 11 bases of the junction unmatched. The source was unstimulated CD8+ T cells sorted from spleen or lymph node cells, collected before transplant. V is TRBV5-4 and J is TRBJ2-7, with 9 bases aligning to TRBD1. The TCR originated in a human donor who was the organ donor for an intestinal transplant. The DNA for the CDR3 is TGTGCCAGCAGCCCCCCGGGACAGGGAAGTCTCGAGCAGTACTTC. Its translation: CASSPPGQGSLEQYF.